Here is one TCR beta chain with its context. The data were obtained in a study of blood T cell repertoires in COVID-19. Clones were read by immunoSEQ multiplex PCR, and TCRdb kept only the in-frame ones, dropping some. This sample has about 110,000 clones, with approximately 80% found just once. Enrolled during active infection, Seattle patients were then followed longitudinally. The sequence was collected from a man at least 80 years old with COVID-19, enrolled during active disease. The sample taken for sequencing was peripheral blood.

CDR3 sequence reads: CASSLGGLAGANVLTF. CDR3 in DNA: TGCGCCAGCAGCTTGGGGGGACTTGCTGGGGCCAACGTCCTGACTTTC. The genes are TRBV5-1 and TRBJ2-6, with D maybe TRBD2 (6 bases). Trimming removed 0 bases at V and 2 bases at J, with 9 bases between. The length of the CDR3 is 16 residues. CDR1 and CDR2 (germline): SGHRS, YFSETQ. The entire variable domain, with the rest obtained from reference TRBV5-1 and TRBJ2-6, is as follows: KAGVTQTPRYLIKTRGQQVTLSCSPISGHRSVSWYQQTPGQGLQFLFEYFSETQRNKGNFPGRFSGRQFSNSRSEMNVSTLELGDSALYLCASSLGGLAGANVLTFGAGSRLTVL.